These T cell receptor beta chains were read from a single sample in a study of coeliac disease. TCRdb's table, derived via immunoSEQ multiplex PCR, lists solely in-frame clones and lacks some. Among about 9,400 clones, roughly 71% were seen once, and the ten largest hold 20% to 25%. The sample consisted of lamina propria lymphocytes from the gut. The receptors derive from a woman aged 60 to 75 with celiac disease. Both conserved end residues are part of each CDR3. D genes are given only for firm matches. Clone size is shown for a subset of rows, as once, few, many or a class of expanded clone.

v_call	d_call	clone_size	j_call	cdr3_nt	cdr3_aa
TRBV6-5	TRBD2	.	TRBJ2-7	TGTGCCAGCAGTTCTCCGGGCGGGGGCTCCTACGAGCAGTACTTC	CASSSPGGGSYEQYF
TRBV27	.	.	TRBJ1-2	TGTGCCAGCAGTTTATCGGGCAGAACTAACTATGGCTACACCTTC	CASSLSGRTNYGYTF
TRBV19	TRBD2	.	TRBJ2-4	TGTGCCAGTAGTCCCGGGGGGACTAGTGAAAAAAACATTCAGTACTTC	CASSPGGTSEKNIQYF
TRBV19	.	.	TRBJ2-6	TGTGCCAGCCACACAGGGTTTGGGGCCAACGTCCTGACTTTC	CASHTGFGANVLTF
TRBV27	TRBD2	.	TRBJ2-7	TGTGCCAGCAGTTCACTCGGGACTAGGAAGTCCGAGCAGTACTTC	CASSSLGTRKSEQYF
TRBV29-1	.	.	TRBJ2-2	TGCAGCGCCGGACAGAACACCGGGGAGCTGTTTTTT	CSAGQNTGELFF
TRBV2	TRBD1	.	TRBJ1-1	TGTGCCAGCAGTTCGACAGGGTACACTGAAGCTTTCTTT	CASSSTGYTEAFF
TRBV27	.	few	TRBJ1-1	TGTGCCAGCAGGGGCAGGGTTGGAACTGAAGCTTTCTTT	CASRGRVGTEAFF
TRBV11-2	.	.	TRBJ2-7	TGTGCCAGCAGCTTTTCTTTTGAGCAGTACTTC	CASSFSFEQYF
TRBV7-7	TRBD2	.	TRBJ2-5	TGTGCCAGCAGCGCTTCGACTAGCGGGGGGCCAGAGACCCAGTACTTC	CASSASTSGGPETQYF
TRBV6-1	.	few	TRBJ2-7	TGTGCCAGCAGTGAAGTATTAGCCCTGAGGCGGCTCGAGCAGTACTTC	CASSEVLALRRLEQYF
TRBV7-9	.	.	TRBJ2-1	TGTGCCAGCACCTTGCCCCCAGCGTCCTACAATGAGCAGTTCTTC	CASTLPPASYNEQFF
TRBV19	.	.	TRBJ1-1	TGTGCCAGTAACCCAATATACCCCAGAAGAGGAACTGAAGCTTTCTTT	CASNPIYPRRGTEAFF
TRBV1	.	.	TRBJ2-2	TGCACCAGCAGCCAAGAACCAACAGGGGGTGCCGGGGAGCTGTTTTTT	CTSSQEPTGGAGELFF